This TCR beta chain is from a study of response to subunit inactivated influenza vaccine. One entry per CDR3 protein, called by TCRdb with MiXCR from the RT-PCR reads. The table includes hundreds of thousands of distinct CDR3 sequences, less than 15% detected once. V shed 4 bases and J shed 9 bases, with 16 bases lying between them. The CDR3 covers 14 residues. Germline CDR1 is SGHDN and CDR2 is FVKESK. This sample comprised PBMCs from blood, obtained around 14 days before vaccination. This chain uses TRBV14 with TRBJ2-1; D gene ambiguous. This receptor was obtained from a man between 50 and 59 years old who received an inactivated influenza vaccine. The CDR3 reads CASSPLGKTGEQFF. DNA for the CDR3: TGTGCCAGCAGCCCCCTCGGCAAAACGGGTGAGCAGTTCTTC.